This is a list of T cell receptor beta chains from one sample in a study of blood T cell repertoires in COVID-19. Repertoires were generated with immunoSEQ multiplex PCR, while TCRdb's copy carries only in-frame clones and drops some. Here the sample spans around 310,000 clones, nearly 90% being singletons. The sequencing input was peripheral blood. The origin of the receptors is a woman in her forties with COVID-19, enrolled during active disease. Each CDR3 is given with its conserved first and last residue. Clone size is shown for a subset of rows, as once, few, many or a class of expanded clone.

CASSHTGWNQPQHF - TRBJ1-5 TRBV19
CASSWKLAGGPGNEQFF - TRBJ2-1 TRBV27
CASTGTVNQPQHF - TRBJ1-5 TRBV6-5
CAISGGGKVHYGYTF few TRBJ1-2 TRBV10-3
CASSPRHPGYGYTF - TRBJ1-2 TRBV27
CASSWTGEPNEKLFF - TRBJ1-4 TRBV27
CASAPGQGNTEAFF - TRBJ1-1 TRBV7-8
CASRPGGTDTQYF - TRBJ2-3 TRBV6-6
CASSLQEGTYEQYF - TRBJ2-7 TRBV7-8
CASSLGQGPVDTEAFF - TRBJ1-1 TRBV7-6
CASSLYGTENSGANVLTF - TRBJ2-6 TRBV27
CASGDRVHSYEQYF - TRBJ2-7 TRBV5-8
CASSQGFLPERSGNTIYF few TRBJ1-3 TRBV3-1/TRBV3-2
CASRDRGLGPGGQYF - TRBJ2-7 TRBV6-5
CASSVDRPWGSLQNYGYTF - TRBJ1-2 TRBV28
CASSYSDRGMEEQYF - TRBJ2-7 TRBV6-2/TRBV6-3
CASAAGGLREQFF - TRBJ2-1 TRBV11-3
CASRRGVGQINSPLHF few TRBJ1-6 TRBV27
CATSRDRTHTGELFF - TRBJ2-2 TRBV15
CASRVGGSNEQFF - TRBJ2-1 TRBV6-6
CASNSRTGGYGYTF - TRBJ1-2 TRBV2
CASRLTLPTGWVTF - TRBJ1-2 TRBV28
CASSPQTRDYGYTF - TRBJ1-2 TRBV18
CASSIQQGGSGTQPQHF - TRBJ1-5 TRBV19
CASSLTGANTGELFF - TRBJ2-2 TRBV2
CASSSSGTSYEQYF - TRBJ2-7 TRBV5-1
CASSLGQGIGQYF - TRBJ2-7 TRBV5-1
CASSVSGGRETQYF - TRBJ2-3 TRBV9
CASSTTEGYGYTF - TRBJ1-2 TRBV12-3/TRBV12-4
CASSMGQGWDSPLHF - TRBJ1-6 TRBV6-5
CASSLDRVRAEAFF - TRBJ1-1 TRBV6-5
CASRLTGVNTGELFF many TRBJ2-2 TRBV6-5
CASSPWTGRNQPQHF - TRBJ1-5 TRBV4-1
CASSRYAGGADTQYF - TRBJ2-3 TRBV3-1/TRBV3-2
CASSPTVYGYTF - TRBJ1-2 TRBV18
CASSTLIAMGYTF - TRBJ1-2 TRBV28
CASSRLGSEQFF once TRBJ2-1 TRBV12-3/TRBV12-4
CASSSNRGITEAFF - TRBJ1-1 TRBV5-1
CASSGKGQNKETQYF - TRBJ2-5 TRBV7-9
CSVARTPKQFF - TRBJ2-1 TRBV29-1
CASSSGDRGSSPLHF few TRBJ1-6 TRBV5-1
CASSTGGFPSGNTIYF - TRBJ1-3 TRBV28
CASSVDGTGVGYTF - TRBJ1-2 TRBV9
CASSPRTLLAGASYEQYF once TRBJ2-7 TRBV7-2
CASSVDDRVSEQYF - TRBJ2-7 TRBV9
CASSFDAEGPQHF - TRBJ1-5 TRBV27
CASSYPGLADFTDTQYF - TRBJ2-3 TRBV6-2/TRBV6-3
CASSLQGAGANVLTF - TRBJ2-6 TRBV28
CASSLGAAPSYEQYF - TRBJ2-7 TRBV11-1
CASSLARTANTEAFF - TRBJ1-1 TRBV7-2
CASSLYGGRDTQYF - TRBJ2-3 TRBV5-1
CASSSTATDTQYF - TRBJ2-3 TRBV7-9
CASSLGVGRVQPQHF - TRBJ1-5 TRBV5-1